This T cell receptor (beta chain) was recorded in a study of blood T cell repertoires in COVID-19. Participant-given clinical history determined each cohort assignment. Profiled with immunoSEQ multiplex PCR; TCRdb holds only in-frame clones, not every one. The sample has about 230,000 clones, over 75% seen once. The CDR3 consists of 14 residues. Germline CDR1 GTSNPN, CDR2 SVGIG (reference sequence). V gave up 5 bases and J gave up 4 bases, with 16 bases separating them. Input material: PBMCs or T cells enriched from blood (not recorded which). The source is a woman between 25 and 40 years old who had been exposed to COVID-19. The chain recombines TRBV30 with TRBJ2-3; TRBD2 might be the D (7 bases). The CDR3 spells CAWGVGGRADTQYF. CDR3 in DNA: TGTGCCTGGGGCGTAGGGGGGAGGGCAGATACGCAGTATTTT.